Described below is a single T cell receptor (beta chain) sequence and its context. What it binds is unknown. This sample was taken from a study of blood T cells in healthy people across ages. The study, taken as a whole, reports: Roughly linear declines in TCR beta diversity per million T cells occurred with age. Greater diversity and more naive CD4+ cells were seen in long-lived donors than in aged donors. Samples with more naive T cells showed higher observed beta diversity.

Combining a sample-barcoded 5' primer with a J-beta primer mix, a second PCR ran for about 7 to 11 cycles. Each single sample gave us at least 2.5 million CDR3-containing paired-end reads. One entry per CDR3 protein results from TCRdb running MiXCR on the 5' RACE reads. This table has fewer than 1,000,000 distinct CDR3 sequences, 40% to 50% appearing once. This sequence originates from a man aged 55 to 69 in good health. The sequencing sample was made of blood.

Here the CDR3 DNA reads TGTGCCACCAGCTACGGGACAGGGGTGAATGAGCAGTACTTC. Protein sequence: CATSYGTGVNEQYF. The chain joins TRBV15 to TRBJ2-5; 10 bases are a match to TRBD1. CDR3 length equals 14 residues. V shed 5 bases, J shed 11 bases, and the junction held 11 bases outside the gene matches. CDR1 and CDR2 from the germline V gene are LNHNV and YYDKDF (reference sequence).